Each of the 16 T cell receptor beta chains below was sequenced from the same sample in a study of T cell repertoires in cytomegalovirus infection (dated by TCRdb to between 2018 and 2021). The listed sequencing device is Illumina HiSeq 1500. The raw public data were reprocessed by TCRdb itself: fastp quality trimming at Q25, MiXCR clonotype calling, in-frame beta chains only. Entries that share a CDR3 protein sequence are merged under the most common genes and DNA. The sample table shows 100,000 to 150,000 distinct CDR3 sequences, and less than 9.5% are seen once. Around 9.1% of the sample comes from the top ten. The sequenced sample was PBMCs. The receptors originated from a human donor in good health (CMV status not recorded). Some clones in this sample may be carry-over from other donors' samples.

This clonotype was counted at least ten times. V gene TRBV28 combines with J gene TRBJ2-7; 14 bases line up with TRBD2. V trimming: 5 bases; J trimming: 0 bases; junction bases outside the gene matches: 3. The germline gives CDR1 MDHEN, CDR2 SYDVKM. CDR3 size: 16 residues. The CDR3 DNA sequence: TGTGCCAGCAGTCCGGGGACTAGCGGGAGCTCCTACGAGCAGTACTTC. This encodes CASSPGTSGSSYEQYF.

This clonotype was detected once. This chain links TRBV28 with TRBJ1-2; D is unclear. Germline values: CDR1 MDHEN, CDR2 SYDVKM. V lost 5 bases, J lost 6 bases, and 10 bases lay in between. The CDR3 totals 12 residues. CDR3 loop: CASSPRVDGYTF. The CDR3 DNA reads TGTGCCAGCAGTCCCCGAGTTGATGGCTACACCTTC.

This clonotype appeared many times. V is TRBV6-5 and J is TRBJ2-5, with 7 bases lining up with TRBD1. After removal of 1 base from V and 2 bases from J, the junction contained 4 bases not matched to a gene. The CDR3 runs to 15 residues. Germline CDR1 reads MNHEY; CDR2 reads SVGAGI. The CDR3 region is CASSYLTGSQETQYF. The CDR3 DNA sequence: TGTGCCAGCAGTTACTTGACAGGGAGTCAAGAGACCCAGTACTTC.

This clonotype has at least ten counts. This chain uses TRBV7-8 with TRBJ1-2; 7 bases align to TRBD1. With 5 bases clipped from V and 4 bases from J, the junction kept 13 bases outside the gene matches. Germline assignment: CDR1 SGHVS and CDR2 FQNEAQ. The CDR3 has 16 residues. For the CDR3, the DNA is TGTGCCAGCAGCCAGGGCGGGGCAGGGGGAATCTATGGCTACACCTTC. Encoded protein: CASSQGGAGGIYGYTF.

The chain uses TRBV3-1 and TRBJ1-1, with D unclear. This CDR3 comprises 14 residues. The V end was cut by 2 bases, the J end by 5 bases, with 12 bases between. Germline assignment: CDR1 LGHDT and CDR2 YNNKEL (reference sequence). The CDR3 nucleotides read TGTGCCAGCAGCCAAAAAGGGTGGTTGACTGAAGCTTTCTTT. It translates to CASSQKGWLTEAFF.

This clonotype was recorded at least ten times. This chain connects TRBV7-9 to TRBJ1-4, with TRBD1 matching 10 bases. V shed 5 bases, J shed 6 bases, and the junction held 6 bases outside the gene matches. CDR3 size: 15 residues. CDR1 is SEHNR, CDR2 FQNEAQ, per germline (reference sequence). The CDR3 DNA sequence: TGTGCCAGCAGCAAGGGACAGGGGCGGGATGAAAAACTGTTTTTT. It encodes CASSKGQGRDEKLFF.

This clonotype appeared many times. The rearrangement links TRBV3-1 to TRBJ1-2; D uncertain. This CDR3 is 13 amino acids long. Germline CDR1 reads LGHDT; CDR2 reads YNNKEL (reference sequence). The V end was cut by 2 bases, the J end by 13 bases, with 17 bases between. The CDR3 sequence: CASSQSPTPNPTF. For the CDR3, the DNA is TGTGCCAGCAGCCAATCGCCGACCCCAAACCCCACCTTC.

The rearrangement links TRBV20-1 to TRBJ2-7; D is possibly TRBD1 (5 bases). V was trimmed by 3 bases and J by 4 bases, leaving 7 bases between them. CDR3 length: 11 residues. The germline V gene has CDR1 DFQATT and CDR2 SNEGSKA (reference sequence). In DNA, the CDR3 is TGCAGTGCTAGGACAGCTTACGAGCAGTACTTC. Its protein is CSARTAYEQYF.

This clonotype was seen a few times. The chain recombines TRBV19 with TRBJ1-1; 7 bases are shared with TRBD1. Germline V gene sequence: CDR1 LNHDA, CDR2 SQIVND (reference sequence). J gave up 0 bases and V 7 bases, and 5 bases lay outside the gene matches. CDR3 length: 14 amino acids. The CDR3 nucleotides are TGTGCCAGTATGGGGGACAGCCTGAACACTGAAGCTTTCTTT. Translated, it gives CASMGDSLNTEAFF. Looking up the rest from reference TRBV19 and TRBJ1-1 gives the full variable domain: DGGITQSPKYLFRKEGQNVTLSCEQNLNHDAMYWYRQDPGQGLRLIYYSQIVNDFQKGDIAEGYSVSREKKESFPLTVTSAQKNPTAFYLCASMGDSLNTEAFFGQGTRLTVV.

This clonotype came up many times. The chain combines TRBV4-1 with TRBJ2-3; the D is unclear. CDR3 length equals 15 residues. Germline V gene lookup returns CDR1 MGHRA and CDR2 YSYEKL. Trimming left V 2 bases short and J 3 bases short, with 12 bases between. This CDR3 reads CASSQLLSGTDTQYF. The CDR3 DNA reads as TGCGCCAGCAGCCAACTTCTTAGTGGGACAGATACGCAGTATTTT.

The V gene is TRBV3-1, the J gene TRBJ1-1; D is undetermined. This CDR3 contains 14 residues. Between the trimmed V and J ends, which lost 9 bases and 3 bases, there was a span of 17 bases. The V gene's germline CDR1 is LGHDT and CDR2 YNNKEL (reference sequence). This CDR3 is CARSKREVDTEAFF. The CDR3 bases are TGTGCCAGGAGCAAAAGAGAAGTAGACACTGAAGCTTTCTTT.

The table lists this clonotype with many counts. The chain carries TRBV15 and TRBJ1-6; TRBD1 aligns across 10 bases. Germline CDR1 reads LNHNV; CDR2 reads YYDKDF (reference sequence). This CDR3 contains 15 residues. Trimming at V came to 9 bases and at J to 2 bases, leaving 4 bases not matched to a gene. CDR3 sequence (DNA): TGTGCCACTGGGACAGGGGATCCCTATAATTCACCCCTCCACTTT. Translation gives CATGTGDPYNSPLHF.

This sequence joins TRBV29-1 and TRBJ2-7; D ambiguous. Germline V gives CDR1 SQVTM, CDR2 ANQGSEA. The CDR3 totals 12 residues. V lost 6 bases, J lost 3 bases, and 12 bases lay in between. In DNA, the CDR3 is TGCAGCGTGAACGACGGGCTCTACGAGCAGTACTTC. Encoded protein: CSVNDGLYEQYF.

This clonotype was found many times. The rearrangement uses TRBV19 and TRBJ2-7; 7 bases match TRBD1. V lost 4 bases, J lost 2 bases, and 5 bases stayed unmatched. The germline V gene has CDR1 LNHDA and CDR2 SQIVND (reference sequence). This CDR3 has 14 residues. CDR3 residues: CASSTWDSTYEQYF. CDR3 in DNA: TGTGCCAGTAGTACTTGGGACAGCACCTACGAGCAGTACTTC.

The chain uses TRBV19 and TRBJ1-5, with no clear D. This CDR3 is 14 amino acids long. Germline V gives CDR1 LNHDA, CDR2 SQIVND (reference sequence). V shed 5 bases and J shed 2 bases, with 10 bases lying between them. Written as DNA, the CDR3 is TGTGCCAGTAGTCCCCCCGGCGGCAATCAGCCCCAGCATTTT. It is translated as CASSPPGGNQPQHF.

This clonotype was seen ten or more times. The CDR3 here is CASSWGVKPSSYNEQFF. The CDR3, as DNA: TGTGCCAGCAGCTGGGGGGTCAAGCCAAGCTCCTACAATGAGCAGTTCTTC. V usage is TRBV7-8 and J usage is TRBJ2-1; perhaps TRBD2 as D (6 bases). Germline V gives CDR1 SGHVS, CDR2 FQNEAQ. CDR3 size: 17 residues. V shed 4 bases and J shed 0 bases, with 16 bases lying between them.